A single sample is the source of the 26 T cell receptor beta chains below, sequenced in a study of cytomegalovirus exposure and HLA in healthy donors listed by TCRdb under 2017. Libraries were made using the immunoSEQ multiplex PCR assay. The multiplex PCR relied on a mix of 60 forward primers for TCR Vbeta segments and 13 reverse primers for TCR Jbeta segments. Entries here come from immuneACCESS through TCRdb and include only in-frame sequences with V and J called. Some clones fail to appear in such tables; in the studies checked, an unresolved V gene covers under half of the shortfall, and the cause of the remainder is unknown. This sample is represented by 120,000 or so clones; around 74% of them were singletons. About 32% of the sample lies in the top ten. Sample: PBMCs. The receptor set was obtained from a man aged 55-75 years in good health and CMV-seropositive.

This chain connects TRBV30 to TRBJ2-1, with D perhaps matching TRBD1 (6 bases). The CDR3 sequence is 14 residues long. Germline V gene data show CDR1 as GTSNPN and CDR2 as SVGIG (reference sequence). V dropped 1 base and J dropped 5 bases, with 12 bases sitting between them. CDR3 DNA sequence: TGTGCCTGGAGTGGGGTTTGGACAGACAATGAGCAGTTCTTC. It translates to CAWSGVWTDNEQFF.

Turning to this clone: Sequence at one end of the junction differs from germline and may be a read error. The J gene is TRBJ2-7, the V gene TRBV6-1, with D possibly matching TRBD1 (5 bases). The CDR3 contains 11 residues. The germline gives CDR1 MNHNS, CDR2 SASEGT. CDR3 sequence: CASSEYTGSIF. DNA of the CDR3: TGTGCCAGCAGTGAATATACAGGTTCTATCTTC.

This chain uses TRBV5-1 with TRBJ2-5, with TRBD1 identical over 9 bases. Gene TRBJ2-7 matches the end of the DNA better, so the J call may be wrong. The CDR3 covers 14 residues. Germline loops: CDR1 SGHRS, CDR2 YFSETQ. CDR3 amino acids: CASSLGQGLYEQYF. In DNA, the CDR3 is TGCGCCAGCAGCCTAGGACAGGGGCTATACGAGCAGTACTTC.

The CDR3 spells CATSRDPAANTEAFF. The CDR3 bases are TGTGCCACCAGCAGAGATCCGGCGGCTAACACTGAAGCTTTCTTT. The chain has TRBV15 and TRBJ1-1; the D is unclear. From germline, CDR1 is LNHNV and CDR2 YYDKDF (reference sequence). V was clipped by 0 bases and J by 2 bases, with 10 bases between them. CDR3 length: 15 amino acids.

This clone has a handful of counts. V usage is TRBV7-3 and J usage is TRBJ1-1; D possibly corresponds to TRBD1 (5 bases). This CDR3 contains 14 residues. Germline V CDR1 and CDR2: SGHTA, FQGTGA. The germline V and J ends were trimmed by 5 bases and 2 bases, with 12 bases remaining between them. CDR3 loop: CASSLTQGNTEAFF. In DNA form, the CDR3 reads TGTGCCAGCAGCCTGACCCAGGGCAACACTGAAGCTTTCTTT.

This chain joins TRBV29-1 and TRBJ1-1, with D tentatively TRBD1 (5 bases). CDR1 is SQVTM and CDR2 is ANQGSEA in the germline V gene. This CDR3 is built from 12 residues. Trimming took off 2 bases at V and 4 bases at J, with 8 bases between the two ends. DNA for the CDR3: TGCAGCGTTGAATGGGGACTCACTGAAGCTTTCTTT. This encodes CSVEWGLTEAFF. Supplemented by reference TRBV29-1 and TRBJ1-1, the full variable domain reads SAVISQKPSRDICQRGTSLTIQCQVDSQVTMMFWYRQQPGQSLTLIATANQGSEATYESGFVIDKFPISRPNLTFSTLTVSNMSPEDSSIYLCSVEWGLTEAFFGQGTRLTVV.

The rearrangement links TRBV11-2 to TRBJ1-6, with D unresolved. Trimming stripped 5 bases from V and 10 bases from J, with 9 bases between. This CDR3 spans 12 amino acids. In germline, CDR1 is SGHAT, CDR2 FQNNGV. CDR3 in DNA: TGTGCCAGCAGCCAACCGGAGTCACCCCTCCACTTT. It yields the protein CASSQPESPLHF. The whole variable domain, remainder taken from reference TRBV11-2 and TRBJ1-6, is EAGVAQSPRYKIIEKRQSVAFWCNPISGHATLYWYQQILGQGPKLLIQFQNNGVVDDSQLPKDRFSAERLKGVDSTLKIQPAKLEDSAVYLCASSQPESPLHFGNGTRLTVT.

The V call is TRBV6-6, the J call TRBJ1-2; 9 positions match TRBD1. V was pared by 0 bases and J by 8 bases, with 7 bases of the junction left unmatched. Germline V gene sequence: CDR1 MNHNY, CDR2 SVGAGI (reference sequence). The CDR3 sequence is 15 residues long. CDR3 nucleotides: TGTGCCAGCAGTTACTCGCCCTGGACAGGGGACGGCTACACCTTC. This gives the protein CASSYSPWTGDGYTF.

The chain employs TRBV29-1 and TRBJ2-3; 8 bases fit TRBD1. In germline, CDR1 is SQVTM, CDR2 ANQGSEA. The CDR3 has 14 residues. Unmatched junction bases numbered 8, after V lost 5 bases and J lost 4 bases. The CDR3 is CSVRRQGAADTQYF. Written as DNA, the CDR3 is TGCAGCGTTCGGCGGCAGGGGGCGGCAGATACGCAGTATTTT.

The gene calls are TRBV7-9 and TRBJ1-2; 7 bases match TRBD1. CDR1 is SEHNR, CDR2 FQNEAQ, per germline (reference sequence). The CDR3 runs 12 residues. V dropped 5 bases and J dropped 13; count of bases not matched to a gene: 10. The CDR3 DNA follows: TGTGCCAGCAGCCTCGGACAGGCTGCGGGCACCTTC. This translates into CASSLGQAAGTF. The complete variable domain, with remaining parts taken from reference TRBV7-9 and TRBJ1-2, reads DTGVSQNPRHKITKRGQNVTFRCDPISEHNRLYWYRQTLGQGPEFLTYFQNEAQLEKSRLLSDRFSAERPKGSFSTLEIQRTEQGDSAMYLCASSLGQAAGTFGSGTRLTVV.

V usage is TRBV28 and J usage is TRBJ2-7; TRBD1 agrees at 11 bases. Germline CDR1 is MDHEN and CDR2 is SYDVKM. The V and J ends lost 8 bases and 5 bases, in that order; junction bases with no gene match: 11. The CDR3 is 15 amino acids. CDR3 nucleotides: TGTGCCAGCGGCGACGCTCGGACAGGGGGCGACGAGCAGTACTTC. Translating it yields CASGDARTGGDEQYF.

This chain joins TRBV7-9 and TRBJ2-5; 16 bases align to TRBD2. The CDR3 loop spans 19 amino acids. CDR1 and CDR2 (germline): SEHNR, FQNEAQ (reference sequence). Trimming took 5 bases from V and 0 from J; bases not matched to a gene: 9. This CDR3 reads CASSKSPGTSGGDQETQYF. The CDR3 DNA is TGTGCCAGCAGCAAAAGTCCCGGGACTAGCGGGGGGGACCAAGAGACCCAGTACTTC. Complete variable domain (other parts from reference TRBV7-9 and TRBJ2-5): DTGVSQNPRHKITKRGQNVTFRCDPISEHNRLYWYRQTLGQGPEFLTYFQNEAQLEKSRLLSDRFSAERPKGSFSTLEIQRTEQGDSAMYLCASSKSPGTSGGDQETQYFGPGTRLLVL.

This clone has only one observation. The rearrangement links TRBV30 to TRBJ1-1, with 9 bases identical to TRBD1. V lost 0 bases, J lost 11 bases, and 10 bases stayed unmatched. This CDR3 spans 14 amino acids. Looked up from germline, CDR1 is GTSNPN and CDR2 is SVGIG (reference sequence). In DNA, the CDR3 is TGTGCCTGGAGTGTACCAGGGACAGGGTTTGACGCTTTCTTT. It translates to CAWSVPGTGFDAFF.

The CDR3 DNA sequence: TGTGCCAGCTCACCGGACACGTACCGCTCTGGGGCCAACGTCCTGACTTTC. It yields the protein CASSPDTYRSGANVLTF. This rearrangement joins TRBV18 to TRBJ2-6; weak D call: TRBD1 (5 bases). CDR1 is KGHSH, CDR2 LQKENI, per germline. Between the trimmed V and J ends, which lost 3 bases and 0 bases, there was a span of 12 bases. The length of the CDR3 is 17 residues.

The rearrangement joins TRBV5-1 to TRBJ2-7, with 10 bases that match TRBD1. This CDR3 comprises 14 residues. The germline V gene has CDR1 SGHRS and CDR2 YFSETQ. V dropped 3 bases and J dropped 6; count of bases not matched to a gene: 6. CDR3 in amino acids: CASSWDRGSLEQYF. The CDR3 nucleotides read TGCGCCAGCAGCTGGGACAGGGGCTCTCTCGAGCAGTACTTC. Combining the CDR3 with reference TRBV5-1 and TRBJ2-7 gives the whole variable domain KAGVTQTPRYLIKTRGQQVTLSCSPISGHRSVSWYQQTPGQGLQFLFEYFSETQRNKGNFPGRFSGRQFSNSRSEMNVSTLELGDSALYLCASSWDRGSLEQYFGPGTRLTVT.

This chain links TRBV7-2 with TRBJ2-7; TRBD2 matches at 8 bases. The V and J ends lost 3 bases and 2 bases, in that order; junction bases with no gene match: 3. The germline V gene has CDR1 SGHTA and CDR2 FQGNSA. The CDR3 contains 14 residues. CDR3 region: CASSFTSGAYEQYF. Here the CDR3 DNA reads TGTGCCAGCAGCTTTACTAGCGGAGCCTACGAGCAGTACTTC.

V is TRBV19 and J is TRBJ1-2, with TRBD1 matching over 8 bases. From germline, CDR1 is LNHDA and CDR2 SQIVND (reference sequence). The CDR3 contains 14 residues. V lost 3 bases to trimming and J lost 5 bases; unmatched junction nucleotides: 5. CDR3 coding DNA: TGTGCCAGTAGTATTCAGGGGGCCACATATGGCTACACCTTC. Its protein product is CASSIQGATYGYTF.

This chain uses TRBV9 with TRBJ1-1; tentative D call: TRBD1 (5 bases). The length of the CDR3 is 16 residues. Between the trimmed V and J ends, which lost 0 bases and 3 bases, there was a span of 15 bases. Germline lookup yields CDR1 SGDLS and CDR2 YYNGEE. This chain's CDR3 is CASSVGGGGLDTEAFF. Written as DNA, the CDR3 is TGTGCCAGCAGCGTAGGGGGGGGAGGGTTGGACACTGAAGCTTTCTTT.

The chain joins TRBV29-1 to TRBJ2-7; maybe TRBD2 (5 bases). Germline V CDR1 and CDR2: SQVTM, ANQGSEA. V was shortened by 0 bases and J by 0 bases, with 6 bases between the two germline ends. This CDR3 is 13 amino acids long. In nucleotides, the CDR3 is TGCAGCGTTGAAGAGGAGGACTCCTACGAGCAGTACTTC. The encoded protein is CSVEEEDSYEQYF.

CDR3 loop: CASSWDRGNYGYTF. The CDR3 region has the DNA TGTGCCAGCAGCTGGGACAGGGGTAACTATGGCTACACCTTC. The chain links TRBV5-4 to TRBJ1-2; 10 nucleotides agree with TRBD1. V lost 3 bases to trimming and J lost 1 base; unmatched junction nucleotides: 0. The length of the CDR3 is 14 residues. Germline CDR1 SGHNT, CDR2 YYREEE (reference sequence). Drawing the rest from reference TRBV5-4 and TRBJ1-2, the complete variable domain is ETGVTQSPTHLIKTRGQQVTLRCSSQSGHNTVSWYQQALGQGPQFIFQYYREEENGRGNFPPRFSGLQFPNYSSELNVNALELDDSALYLCASSWDRGNYGYTFGSGTRLTVV.

The chain combines TRBV29-1 with TRBJ2-3; 14 nucleotides match TRBD2. Trimming took 6 bases from V and 0 from J; bases not matched to a gene: 2. The CDR3 loop spans 15 amino acids. Germline V lookup: CDR1 SQVTM, CDR2 ANQGSEA. The CDR3 coding sequence is TGCAGCGTCGGACTAGCGGGAGGAAGCACAGATACGCAGTATTTT. Protein sequence: CSVGLAGGSTDTQYF.

This clone appeared a few times. V is TRBV20-1 and J is TRBJ2-4; D remains unclear. CDR1 is DFQATT, CDR2 SNEGSKA, per germline (reference sequence). The V gene lost 6 bases and the J gene lost 6 bases, with 9 bases spanning the gap. The CDR3 covers 11 residues. This chain's CDR3 is CSAPGANIQYF. CDR3 nucleotide sequence: TGCAGTGCACCAGGTGCAAACATTCAGTACTTC.

The rearrangement joins TRBV4-1 to TRBJ1-2; the D is unclear. This CDR3 is 16 amino acids long. V was trimmed by 4 bases and J by 5 bases, leaving 20 bases between them. The germline CDR1 and CDR2 sequences are MGHRA and YSYEKL. The chain's CDR3 is CASSPYPGNGGYGYTF. The CDR3 nucleotides read TGCGCCAGCAGCCCCTATCCCGGTAACGGCGGGTATGGCTACACCTTC.

CDR3 residues: CASSGGSLNTEAFF. The CDR3 DNA follows: TGCGCCAGCAGTGGGGGCAGCCTTAACACTGAAGCTTTCTTT. The chain carries TRBV10-1 and TRBJ1-1, with a possible D match to TRBD1 (5 bases). The CDR3 runs 14 residues. The V gene lost 4 bases and the J gene lost 2 bases, with 11 bases spanning the gap. Germline CDR1 WNHNN, CDR2 SYGVQD (reference sequence).

This clone was detected only a few times. The gene calls are TRBV9 and TRBJ2-5, with 7 bases fitting TRBD2. V shed 4 bases, J shed 2 bases, and the junction held 8 bases outside the gene matches. Germline values: CDR1 SGDLS, CDR2 YYNGEE. This CDR3 contains 15 residues. CDR3 loop: CASSPRGEIQETQYF. The CDR3 region has the DNA TGTGCCAGCAGCCCTCGGGGGGAAATACAAGAGACCCAGTACTTC.

V usage is TRBV30 and J usage is TRBJ1-5; no definite D call. Trimming pared 0 bases from V and 0 bases from J, leaving 12 bases between. Germline V CDR1 and CDR2: GTSNPN, SVGIG (reference sequence). This CDR3 is built from 16 residues. The CDR3: CAWSVLPEYSNQPQHF. The CDR3 DNA reads as TGTGCCTGGAGTGTACTCCCGGAGTATAGCAATCAGCCCCAGCATTTT.